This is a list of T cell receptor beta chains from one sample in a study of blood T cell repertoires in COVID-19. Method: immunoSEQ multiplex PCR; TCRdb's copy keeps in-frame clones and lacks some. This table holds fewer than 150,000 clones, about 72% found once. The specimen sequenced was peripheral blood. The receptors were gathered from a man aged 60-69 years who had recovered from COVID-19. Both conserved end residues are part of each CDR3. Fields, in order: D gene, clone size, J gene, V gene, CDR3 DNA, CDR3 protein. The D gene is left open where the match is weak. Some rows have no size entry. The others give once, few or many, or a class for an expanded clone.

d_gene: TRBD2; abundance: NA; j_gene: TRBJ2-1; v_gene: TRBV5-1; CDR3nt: TGCGCCAGCAGCTGGTCCCTAGCGGGGGGCTACAATGAGCAGTTCTTC; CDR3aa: CASSWSLAGGYNEQFF
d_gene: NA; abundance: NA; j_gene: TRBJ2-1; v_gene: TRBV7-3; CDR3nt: TGTGCCAGCAGCACAGGAACACCCAATGAGCAGTTCTTC; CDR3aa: CASSTGTPNEQFF
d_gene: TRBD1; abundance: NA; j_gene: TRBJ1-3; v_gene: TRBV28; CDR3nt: TGTGCCAGCAGTTTGTCCACAGGGGCCGGAAACACCATATATTTT; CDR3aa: CASSLSTGAGNTIYF
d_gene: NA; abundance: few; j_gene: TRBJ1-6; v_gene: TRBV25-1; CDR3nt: TGTGCCAGCAGTGAAAGCACTGAAAATTCACCCCTCCACTTT; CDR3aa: CASSESTENSPLHF
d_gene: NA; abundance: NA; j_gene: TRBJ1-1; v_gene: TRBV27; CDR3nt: TGTGCCAGTAGGGGAAGACAGCAGAACACTGAAGCTTTCTTT; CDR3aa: CASRGRQQNTEAFF
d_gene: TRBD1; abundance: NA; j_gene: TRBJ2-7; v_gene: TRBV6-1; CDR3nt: TGTGCCAGCAGTGGGGTTTCCAGGACAGGGAACTCCTACGAGCAGTACTTC; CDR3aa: CASSGVSRTGNSYEQYF
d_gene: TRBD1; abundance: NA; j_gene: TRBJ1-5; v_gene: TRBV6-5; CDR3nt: TGTGCCAGCAGCCAGGGGGAGAATCAGCCCCAGCATTTT; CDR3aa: CASSQGENQPQHF
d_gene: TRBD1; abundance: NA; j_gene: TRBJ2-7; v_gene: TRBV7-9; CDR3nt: TGTGCCAGCAGCCCTGGGACAGGGCCCTACGAGCAGTACTTC; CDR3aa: CASSPGTGPYEQYF
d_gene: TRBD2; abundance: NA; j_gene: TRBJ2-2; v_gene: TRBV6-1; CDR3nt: TGTGCCAGCAGTGAACTAGCGGGAAACACCGGGGAGCTGTTTTTT; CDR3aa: CASSELAGNTGELFF
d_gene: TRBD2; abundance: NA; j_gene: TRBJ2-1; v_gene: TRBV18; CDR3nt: TGTGCCAGCTCACCCCCTACGACTAGCGGCAGGTCGTTCTTC; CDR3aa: CASSPPTTSGRSFF
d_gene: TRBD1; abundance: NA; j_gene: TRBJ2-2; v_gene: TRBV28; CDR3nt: TGTGCCAGCCGGACAGGGATCCCCGGGGAGCTGTTTTTT; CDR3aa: CASRTGIPGELFF
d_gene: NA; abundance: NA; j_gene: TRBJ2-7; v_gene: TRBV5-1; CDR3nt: TGCGCCAGCAGCTTGACAGTCACCTACGAGCAGTACTTC; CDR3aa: CASSLTVTYEQYF
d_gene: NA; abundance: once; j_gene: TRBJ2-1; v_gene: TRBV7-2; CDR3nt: TGTGCCAGCAGCTCCCCTCGCCGCGGGCAGTTCTTC; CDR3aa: CASSSPRRGQFF
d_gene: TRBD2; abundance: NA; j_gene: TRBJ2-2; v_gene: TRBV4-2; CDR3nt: TGTGCCAGCAGCCAAGAGGGACTAGCGGGAACCTTCACCGGGGAGCTGTTTTTT; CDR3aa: CASSQEGLAGTFTGELFF
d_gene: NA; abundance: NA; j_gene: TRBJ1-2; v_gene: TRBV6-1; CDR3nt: TGTGCCAGCAGTGAAGACGGGAGGGGCTATGGCTACACCTTC; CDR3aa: CASSEDGRGYGYTF
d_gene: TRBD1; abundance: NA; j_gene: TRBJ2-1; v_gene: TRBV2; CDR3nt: TGTGCCAGCAGGACCGGGACAGGGGAAGGGGAGCAGTTCTTC; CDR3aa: CASRTGTGEGEQFF
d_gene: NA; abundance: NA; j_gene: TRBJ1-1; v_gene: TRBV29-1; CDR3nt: TGCAGCGTTGGTGGCAGGGGGAACACTGAAGCTTTCTTT; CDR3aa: CSVGGRGNTEAFF
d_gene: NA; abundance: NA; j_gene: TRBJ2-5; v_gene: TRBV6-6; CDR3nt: TGTGCCAGCGGAATCACAGGGATCATAGAGACCCAGTACTTC; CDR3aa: CASGITGIIETQYF
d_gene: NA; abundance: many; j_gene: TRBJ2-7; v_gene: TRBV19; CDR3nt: TGTGCCAGTAGTATAGACCCAAGGGGGTACTTC; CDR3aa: CASSIDPRGYF
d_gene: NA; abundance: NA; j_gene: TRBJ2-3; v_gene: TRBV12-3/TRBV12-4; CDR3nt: TGTGCCAGCAGGCCGACAGTGGCGACGCAGTATTTT; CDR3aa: CASRPTVATQYF
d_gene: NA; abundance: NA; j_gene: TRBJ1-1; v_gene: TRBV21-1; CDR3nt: TGTGCCAGCAGTCGGCAGGGGGCCAGCACTGAAGCTTTCTTT; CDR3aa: CASSRQGASTEAFF
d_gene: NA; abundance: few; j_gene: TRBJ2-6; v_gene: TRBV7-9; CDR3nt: TGTGCCAGCAGCTTAAGAGGTAGCTCTGGGGCCAACGTCCTGACTTTC; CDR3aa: CASSLRGSSGANVLTF
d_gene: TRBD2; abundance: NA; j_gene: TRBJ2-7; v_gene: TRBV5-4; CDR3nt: TGTGCCAGCAGCACAAGACTAGCGGGTGACTACGAGCAGTACTTC; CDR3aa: CASSTRLAGDYEQYF
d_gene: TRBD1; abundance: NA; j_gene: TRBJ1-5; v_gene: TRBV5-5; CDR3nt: TGTGCCAGCAGCTTGTTTGGGACAGGGAATCAGCCCCAGCATTTT; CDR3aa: CASSLFGTGNQPQHF
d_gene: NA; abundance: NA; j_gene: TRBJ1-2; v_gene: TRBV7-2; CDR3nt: TGTGCCAGCGGAGGGGCCGAGACTTTC; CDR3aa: CASGGAETF
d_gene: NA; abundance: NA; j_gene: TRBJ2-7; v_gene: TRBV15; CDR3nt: TGTGCCACCAGCAAAGGGCAGGGCCCCCCTTCCTACGAGCAGTACTTC; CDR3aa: CATSKGQGPPSYEQYF
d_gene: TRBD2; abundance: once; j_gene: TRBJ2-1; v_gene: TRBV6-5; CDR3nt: TGTGCCAGCAGGTCAAGCGGGGCCACCAACAATGAGCAGTTCTTC; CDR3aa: CASRSSGATNNEQFF
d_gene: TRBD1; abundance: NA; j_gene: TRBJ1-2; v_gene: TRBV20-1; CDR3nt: TGCAGTGCTAGTCCGACAGGGGGCGCGGAAGGCTACACCTTC; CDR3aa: CSASPTGGAEGYTF